One sample yielded the 20 T cell receptor beta chains listed below, sequenced in a study of T cell changes during pregnancy in multiple sclerosis. The method was immunoSEQ multiplex PCR; TCRdb's version includes in-frame clones alone and lacks a portion of them. The profile shows tens of thousands of clones, about 90% of them singletons. The sequencing here drew on CD4+ T cells from peripheral blood mononuclear cells, taken after pregnancy. The receptors were sampled from a female donor in good health, enrolled as a control in a pregnancy study.

This sequence joins TRBV28 and TRBJ1-1, with D maybe TRBD1 (6 bases). V lost 6 bases, J lost 0 bases, and 11 bases lay in between. CDR1 is MDHEN, CDR2 SYDVKM, per germline. The CDR3 consists of 14 residues. The CDR3 sequence is CASSLTGLNTEAFF. The CDR3 coding sequence is TGTGCCAGCAGCTTGACAGGCCTGAACACTGAAGCTTTCTTT.

This clone was observed once. This chain links TRBV19 with TRBJ2-3; 9 bases agree with TRBD1. CDR1 is LNHDA, CDR2 SQIVND, per germline (reference sequence). J lost 0 bases, V lost 8 bases, and 3 bases had no gene match. The CDR3 is 14 residues long. The DNA for the CDR3 is TGTGCCAGTCAGACAGGGGGAAGCACAGATACGCAGTATTTT. It is translated as CASQTGGSTDTQYF.

J is TRBJ1-1 and V is TRBV7-2; 9 nucleotides match TRBD1. The V and J ends lost 5 bases and 1 base, in that order; junction bases with no gene match: 2. Germline V gene lookup returns CDR1 SGHTA and CDR2 FQGNSA. The CDR3 contains 14 residues. The CDR3 sequence: CASSATGGNTEAFF. For the CDR3, the DNA is TGTGCCAGCAGCGCGACAGGGGGGAACACTGAAGCTTTCTTT.

The V gene is TRBV4-3, the J gene TRBJ1-2; D unclear. The CDR3 contains 15 residues. CDR1 and CDR2 from the germline V gene are LGHNA and YSLEER. Trimming pared 1 base from V and 7 bases from J, leaving 16 bases between. The CDR3: CASSQGDMARGGYTF. The CDR3, as DNA: TGCGCCAGCAGCCAAGGCGACATGGCCCGGGGTGGCTACACCTTC.

The chain carries TRBV2 and TRBJ1-1; 8 nucleotides line up with TRBD1. In germline, CDR1 is SNHLY, CDR2 FYNNEI. The CDR3 is 14 amino acids. The ends lost 5 bases at V and 4 bases at J; junction bases unmatched: 6. The CDR3, as DNA: TGTGCCAGCAGTCGCGACAGGGGAGGCACTGAAGCTTTCTTT. This encodes CASSRDRGGTEAFF.

This sequence joins TRBV7-2 and TRBJ2-7; tentatively, D is TRBD1 (6 bases). CDR3 length equals 15 residues. Germline V CDR1 and CDR2: SGHTA, FQGNSA. Trimming stripped 4 bases from V and 0 bases from J, with 13 bases between. As DNA, the CDR3 is TGTGCCAGCAGCTCCCGGACAGCCAGCTCCTACGAGCAGTACTTC. It translates to CASSSRTASSYEQYF.

The chain employs TRBV12-5 and TRBJ1-1; D unclear. Germline V CDR1 and CDR2: LGHNT, FRNRAP. The CDR3 extends over 15 amino acids. Deletions cut 6 bases from V and 5 bases from J, with 19 bases between. The CDR3 here is CASGSTRKGFTEAFF. The CDR3 nucleotides are TGTGCTAGTGGGTCAACGCGGAAAGGTTTTACTGAAGCTTTCTTT.

The chain employs TRBV28 and TRBJ1-1; D is possibly TRBD1 (6 bases). Trimming left V 5 bases short and J 11 bases short, with 18 bases between. From germline, CDR1 is MDHEN and CDR2 SYDVKM. This CDR3 comprises 13 residues. In DNA, the CDR3 is TGTGCCAGCAGTCGGACAGAAACGTTTGGCGCTTTCTTT. Translating gives CASSRTETFGAFF.

CDR3 region: CAWSVRTYSSYEQYF. The CDR3 DNA sequence: TGTGCCTGGAGTGTAAGGACTTACAGCTCCTACGAGCAGTACTTC. The chain employs TRBV30 and TRBJ2-7, with D possibly TRBD2 on 5 matching bases. The CDR3 covers 15 residues. Germline CDR1 GTSNPN, CDR2 SVGIG (reference sequence). Trimming stripped 0 bases from V and 0 bases from J, with 12 bases between.

V gene TRBV29-1 combines with J gene TRBJ2-7; a weak D match, TRBD2 (5 bases). Trimming cost V 4 bases and J 1 base, with 14 bases left between them. Germline CDR1 is SQVTM and CDR2 is ANQGSEA. The CDR3 extends over 14 amino acids. The CDR3 bases are TGCAGCGTTGCCGGGGATACCTTTTCCTACGAGCAGTACTTC. This gives the protein CSVAGDTFSYEQYF.

This chain uses TRBV5-8 with TRBJ1-3; D gene unclear. The CDR3 is 12 residues long. Trimming pared 3 bases from V and 4 bases from J, leaving 5 bases between. The V gene's germline CDR1 is SGHTS and CDR2 YDEGEE. Here the CDR3 DNA reads TGTGCCAGCAGCTCGACAGGAAACACCATATATTTT. The encoded protein is CASSSTGNTIYF.

This chain uses TRBV5-6 with TRBJ2-3; 7 nucleotides agree with TRBD2. The J segment lost 5 bases and the V segment lost 0 bases, leaving 6 bases of the junction unmatched. CDR1 is SGHDT, CDR2 YYEEEE, per germline. The CDR3 sequence is 15 residues long. CDR3 loop: CASSLVGGVEDTQYF. The CDR3 DNA reads as TGTGCCAGCAGCTTGGTGGGGGGGGTTGAAGATACGCAGTATTTT.

This clone was seen a few times. This chain links TRBV18 with TRBJ2-1; D perhaps matches TRBD2 (6 bases). V was trimmed by 3 bases and J by 8 bases, leaving 17 bases between them. This CDR3 comprises 15 residues. In germline, CDR1 is KGHSH, CDR2 LQKENI. CDR3 nucleotide sequence: TGTGCCAGCTCACCGGGACTGGAGCCTTCACATGAGCAGTTCTTC. Encoded protein: CASSPGLEPSHEQFF. Based on the CDR3 plus reference TRBV18 and TRBJ2-1, the full variable domain is NAGVMQNPRHLVRRRGQEARLRCSPMKGHSHVYWYRQLPEEGLKFMVYLQKENIIDESGMPKERFSAEFPKEGPSILRIQQVVRGDSAAYFCASSPGLEPSHEQFFGPGTRLTVL.

This clone was recorded once. The CDR3 bases are TGTGCCAGCAGCCGCGACAGGGCCGGCTACACCTTC. Residues: CASSRDRAGYTF. The gene calls are TRBV9 and TRBJ1-2, with 7 nucleotides matching TRBD1. The CDR3 length is 12 residues. The trim removed 4 bases at V and 8 bases at J, leaving 5 bases unmatched. Looked up from germline, CDR1 is SGDLS and CDR2 is YYNGEE.

Only one count was recorded for this clone. V is TRBV19 and J is TRBJ2-3, with D possibly being TRBD1 (5 bases). Trimming took 3 bases from V and 8 from J, leaving 6 bases between them. The germline V gene encodes CDR1 LNHDA and CDR2 SQIVND (reference sequence). This CDR3 contains 11 residues. The CDR3: CASSMGRTQYF. The CDR3 nucleotides are TGTGCCAGTAGTATGGGGCGTACGCAGTATTTT.

The chain carries TRBV28 and TRBJ1-1; 9 bases align to TRBD1. Trimming removed 6 bases from V and 4 bases from J; junction bases left unmatched: 6. Germline loops: CDR1 MDHEN, CDR2 SYDVKM. The CDR3 extends over 14 amino acids. CDR3 DNA sequence: TGTGCCAGCAGCGGGACAGGGTTGGGCACTGAAGCTTTCTTT. Its translation: CASSGTGLGTEAFF.

In DNA form, the CDR3 reads TGTGCCAGCAGCTTAAACCCCCGCAGGGTCTCACCCCTCCACTTT. It is translated as CASSLNPRRVSPLHF. The chain combines TRBV7-2 with TRBJ1-6, with D possibly being TRBD1 (5 bases). Germline lookup yields CDR1 SGHTA and CDR2 FQGNSA. Trimming shortened V by 2 bases and J by 10 bases, and 15 bases separated the two germline ends. The CDR3 is 15 amino acids.

The chain joins TRBV11-2 to TRBJ2-1; D may be TRBD1 (5 bases). V lost 6 bases and J lost 6, with 15 bases in between. The CDR3 sequence is 14 residues long. Germline CDR1 is SGHAT and CDR2 is FQNNGV. CDR3 nucleotides: TGTGCCAGCAGGCCCTTTCAGGGAATCAATGAGCAGTTCTTC. Translating it yields CASRPFQGINEQFF.

The chain uses TRBV7-2 and TRBJ1-4; 8 bases map to TRBD1. Per germline, CDR1 SGHTA and CDR2 FQGNSA. The CDR3 length is 15 residues. The J segment lost 6 bases and the V segment lost 5 bases, leaving 8 bases of the junction unmatched. CDR3 DNA: TGTGCCAGCAGCGCCGGGGGACAGGCACATGAAAAACTGTTTTTT. Translating gives CASSAGGQAHEKLFF.

This clone came up once. The J gene is TRBJ2-7, the V gene TRBV29-1, with a weak D call TRBD1 (5 bases). With 0 bases removed from V and 2 bases from J, the gap between germline ends came to 11 bases. The CDR3 sequence is 14 residues long. Per germline, CDR1 SQVTM and CDR2 ANQGSEA. This chain's CDR3 is CSVEEGDNAYEQYF. Written as DNA, the CDR3 is TGCAGCGTTGAAGAAGGGGATAACGCCTACGAGCAGTACTTC.